What follows describes a single TCR beta chain. The sample originates from a study of control samples from healthy donors and cancer patients. Repertoires were generated with immunoSEQ multiplex PCR, while TCRdb's copy carries only in-frame clones and drops some. The sample contains about 140,000 clones, roughly 92% of which appear only once. V was pared by 2 bases and J by 4 bases, with 21 bases of the junction left unmatched. Looked up from germline, CDR1 is MNHEY and CDR2 is SVGEGT. There are 20 residues in the CDR3. The sequenced material came from blood. The rearrangement links TRBV6-2 or TRBV6-3 to TRBJ2-7; TRBD1 aligns across 9 bases. The sequence was obtained from a man aged 25-45 years in good health. CDR3 protein: CASSYRFDRGYRIGVYEQYF. DNA of the CDR3: TGTGCCAGCAGTTACAGGTTCGACAGGGGGTATCGGATCGGTGTATACGAGCAGTACTTC.